This T cell receptor beta chain was documented in a study of beta chain features in type 1 diabetes. The wider study: No age, gender or cell yield differences were seen between patients and healthy donors.

Study results and limitations: Fewer insertions but more deletions were seen at VDJ junctions in type 1 diabetes patients.

Points on this clone: The target antigen is unknown.

Per germline, CDR1 SQVTM and CDR2 ANQGSEA. The CDR3 covers 11 residues. V lost 6 bases and J 4 bases, leaving 8 bases between the germline ends. Isolation of CD4+ naive, central memory, regulatory and stem cell-like memory cells was achieved by sorting via CD45RO/CCR7/CD25/CD127/CD95/CD27. Expressed TCRB transcripts were sequenced, since all the RNA that had been isolated was reverse transcribed. Naive, central memory and regulatory T cell samples averaged around 3.3 million reads. The protocol was immunoSEQ multiplex PCR, while the TCRdb copy is restricted to in-frame clones and leaves out a portion. The sample has 250,000 or so clones; roughly 70% are singletons.

The sequence was obtained from a man aged 25-45 years in good health. This chain joins TRBV29-1 and TRBJ2-3, with unresolved D. Sequencing was carried out using naive CD4+ T cells from blood. The CDR3 DNA is TGCAGCGTCGCAGATTCAGATACGCAGTATTTT. As protein: CSVADSDTQYF.